This TCR beta chain was sequenced for a study of a mutant IDH1 vaccine in newly diagnosed glioma. With respect to this clone: The antigen is undetermined.

Repertoires were generated with immunoSEQ multiplex PCR, while TCRdb's copy carries only in-frame clones and drops some. The table lists approximately 47,000 clones, around 90% of them singletons, with around 5.7% in the top ten. The CDR3 runs 17 residues. CDR1 and CDR2 (germline): LGHNA, YSLEER. V was cut by 4 bases and J by 4 bases, with 22 bases left in between. This sample's time point: week 35, safety follow-up. Every vaccination contained 300 ug of the mutant IDH1 20-mer peptide and was paired with topical imiquimod. The chain recombines TRBV4-3 with TRBJ2-5; tentative D call: TRBD1 (5 bases). The source material was PBMCs, sampled from a glioma patient whose treatment included an IDH1 peptide vaccine. The receptor was derived from a woman aged 40 to 50 with glioma. This CDR3 is CASSPWQNGQGGETQYF. The CDR3 DNA is TGCGCCAGCAGCCCGTGGCAAAACGGTCAGGGTGGAGAGACCCAGTACTTC.